Below, 25 T cell receptor beta chains from the same sample are listed, as sequenced in a study of cytomegalovirus exposure and HLA in healthy donors. PCR employed 60 Vbeta and 13 Jbeta primers. The assay was immunoSEQ multiplex PCR, and TCRdb's table has in-frame clones only and misses some. The table records some 150,000 clones, over 60% of them present only once. Sequencing used PBMCs. Receptors were obtained from a woman aged 40 to 49 in good health and CMV-seronegative.

The CDR3 nucleotides are TGTGCCAGCAGCTTAGCGCTGGCAGGAAGTTATGAAAAACTGTTTTTT. This codes for CASSLALAGSYEKLFF. This chain joins TRBV7-9 and TRBJ1-4; no reliable D call. The CDR3 consists of 16 residues. V dropped 0 bases and J dropped 6 bases, with 14 bases sitting between them. CDR1 is SEHNR and CDR2 is FQNEAQ in the germline V gene (reference sequence).

This clone was counted once. The V and J genes are TRBV7-2 and TRBJ1-5; D is ambiguous. The CDR3 is made up of 13 amino acids. Germline CDR1 is SGHTA and CDR2 is FQGNSA. Trimming cost V 6 bases and J 3 bases, with 9 bases left between them. CDR3: CASSRLVNQPQHF. The CDR3 DNA sequence: TGTGCCAGCAGTCGACTGGTCAATCAGCCCCAGCATTTT. Full variable domain (remainder filled in from reference TRBV7-2 and TRBJ1-5): GAGVSQSPSNKVTEKGKDVELRCDPISGHTALYWYRQSLGQGLEFLIYFQGNSAPDKSGLPSDRFSAERTGGSVSTLTIQRTQQEDSAVYLCASSRLVNQPQHFGDGTRLSIL.

DNA for the CDR3: TGCGCCAGCAGCCTCGGGACAGGGAACACCGGGGAGCTGTTTTTT. Translated: CASSLGTGNTGELFF. The chain combines TRBV5-1 with TRBJ2-2; 8 bases line up with TRBD1. CDR1 and CDR2 from the germline V gene are SGHRS and YFSETQ. The CDR3 runs 15 residues. V trimming: 4 bases; J trimming: 1 base; junction bases outside the gene matches: 3.

The chain uses TRBV10-3 and TRBJ2-3; 7 bases are shared with TRBD2. CDR1 and CDR2 (germline): ENHRY, SYGVKD. The length of the CDR3 is 14 residues. Trimming at V came to 4 bases and at J to 1 base, leaving 2 bases not matched to a gene. CDR3 residues: CAISAGGGTDTQYF. CDR3 nucleotide sequence: TGTGCCATCAGTGCGGGGGGTGGCACAGATACGCAGTATTTT.

This clone was detected once. The chain uses TRBV6-1 and TRBJ1-1; weak D call: TRBD1 (6 bases). V was shortened by 3 bases and J by 5 bases, with 13 bases between the two germline ends. Germline V gene data show CDR1 as MNHNS and CDR2 as SASEGT. This CDR3 contains 14 residues. CDR3 DNA sequence: TGTGCCAGCAGTGATCGGGCAGGGGTGACTGAAGCTTTCTTT. Protein product: CASSDRAGVTEAFF.

V is TRBV2 and J is TRBJ1-3; 7 bases fit TRBD1. With 7 bases clipped from V and 0 bases from J, the junction kept 3 bases outside the gene matches. Germline CDR1 reads SNHLY; CDR2 reads FYNNEI. There are 14 residues in the CDR3. CDR3 nucleotide sequence: TGTGCCAGCACCCGGACAGGCTCTGGAAACACCATATATTTT. Protein: CASTRTGSGNTIYF.

This clone has more than one count but fewer than ten. The chain has TRBV19 and TRBJ1-2; the match to TRBD1 covers 7 bases. The CDR3 contains 14 residues. Germline V gene data show CDR1 as LNHDA and CDR2 as SQIVND (reference sequence). V gave up 6 bases and J gave up 6 bases; unmatched junction bases: 10. The CDR3 nucleotides are TGTGCCAGTAGCACACCCGACAGGGCTCATGGCTACACCTTC. It specifies CASSTPDRAHGYTF.

The rearrangement links TRBV28 to TRBJ2-7; 11 bases match TRBD2. The CDR3 has 16 residues. CDR1 and CDR2 from the germline V gene are MDHEN and SYDVKM. V dropped 5 bases and J dropped 5; count of bases not matched to a gene: 11. The CDR3 loop reads CASSPYLAGGPHEQYF. The CDR3, as DNA: TGTGCCAGCAGTCCCTACTTAGCGGGGGGGCCCCACGAGCAGTACTTC.

V and J are TRBV11-3 and TRBJ1-5; a weak D match, TRBD1 (5 bases). Germline CDR1 reads SGHNT; CDR2 reads YENEEA. The CDR3 has 13 amino acids. With 5 bases removed from V and 5 bases from J, the gap between germline ends came to 10 bases. The chain's CDR3 is CASSRTPDQPQHF. The CDR3 bases are TGTGCCAGCAGCCGGACACCAGATCAGCCCCAGCATTTT.

The J gene is TRBJ2-3, the V gene TRBV10-3; 7 nucleotides match TRBD1. After removal of 0 bases from V and 8 bases from J, the junction contained 5 bases not matched to a gene. This CDR3 has 14 amino acids. Germline V gene sequence: CDR1 ENHRY, CDR2 SYGVKD. The CDR3 loop reads CAISESKGGITQYF. Here the CDR3 DNA reads TGTGCCATCAGTGAGTCGAAAGGGGGCATTACGCAGTATTTT.

This clone was counted between two and nine times. J is TRBJ2-1 and V is TRBV27, with D maybe TRBD1 (6 bases). Trimming cost V 5 bases and J 4 bases, with 12 bases left between them. This CDR3 contains 14 residues. Germline assignment: CDR1 MNHEY and CDR2 SMNVEV (reference sequence). CDR3 DNA sequence: TGTGCCAGCAGTACATACAGGGATTACAATGAGCAGTTCTTC. Encoded protein: CASSTYRDYNEQFF.

The rearrangement joins TRBV7-9 to TRBJ1-1, with a possible D match to TRBD1 (5 bases). This CDR3 is 13 amino acids long. CDR1 and CDR2 (germline): SEHNR, FQNEAQ (reference sequence). Trimming took off 4 bases at V and 4 bases at J, with 10 bases between the two ends. CDR3 residues: CASSSQGGTEAFF. The CDR3 nucleotides are TGTGCCAGCAGCTCCCAGGGAGGCACTGAAGCTTTCTTT.

J is TRBJ2-1 and V is TRBV28, with 7 bases fitting TRBD1. Trimming cost V 7 bases and J 6 bases; bases outside gene matches: 3. The germline V gene encodes CDR1 MDHEN and CDR2 SYDVKM. This CDR3 has 12 amino acids. CDR3 protein: CASTTGFNEQFF. For the CDR3, the DNA is TGTGCCAGCACGACAGGGTTCAATGAGCAGTTCTTC.

With regard to this clone: The junction and the germline gene differ at one end; a read error may be behind it. The rearrangement links TRBV7-7 to TRBJ2-7, with TRBD1 as a possible D gene (6 bases). This CDR3 has 14 amino acids. Germline V gene data show CDR1 as SSHAT and CDR2 as FNYEAQ (reference sequence). CDR3 nucleotide sequence: TGTGCTAGCAGCTTAGACAGGAGCTCCTACGAGCAGTACTTC. It specifies CASSLDRSSYEQYF.

The chain has TRBV7-6 and TRBJ1-3; possible D gene TRBD1, 6 bases. Germline V CDR1 and CDR2: SGHVS, FNYEAQ. V was clipped by 4 bases and J by 3 bases, with 10 bases between them. The CDR3 is 14 residues long. The CDR3 region is CASSSPGVGNTIYF. DNA of the CDR3: TGTGCCAGCAGCTCCCCAGGGGTTGGAAACACCATATATTTT. The full variable domain, completed using reference TRBV7-6 and TRBJ1-3, is GAGVSQSPRYKVTKRGQDVALRCDPISGHVSLYWYRQALGQGPEFLTYFNYEAQQDKSGLPNDRFSAERPEGSISTLTIQRTEQRDSAMYRCASSSPGVGNTIYFGEGSWLTVV.

A single count supports this clone. This sequence joins TRBV7-9 and TRBJ2-5; 9 bases are a match to TRBD2. The tail of the sequence fits TRBJ2-7 better, so the J call may be wrong. CDR1 and CDR2 from the germline V gene are SEHNR and FQNEAQ (reference sequence). The CDR3 totals 14 residues. CDR3 residues: CASSSAGGSYEQYF. CDR3 DNA sequence: TGTGCCAGCAGCTCAGCGGGGGGTTCCTACGAGCAGTACTTC.

This rearrangement joins TRBV27 to TRBJ2-5, with TRBD2 matching 10 bases. The V and J ends lost 10 bases and 6 bases, in that order; junction bases with no gene match: 14. The CDR3 covers 15 residues. Germline lookup yields CDR1 MNHEY and CDR2 SMNVEV (reference sequence). CDR3: CATSAGGPLRKTQYF. For the CDR3, the DNA is TGTGCCACCTCAGCGGGAGGGCCCTTGAGGAAGACCCAGTACTTC.

This rearrangement joins TRBV7-9 to TRBJ1-3, with TRBD1 matching 8 bases. Trimming at V came to 2 bases and at J to 4 bases, leaving 4 bases not matched to a gene. There are 15 residues in the CDR3. Looked up from germline, CDR1 is SEHNR and CDR2 is FQNEAQ (reference sequence). The CDR3 DNA sequence: TGTGCCAGCAGCTTACAGGGGGCGGTAGGAAACACCATATATTTT. It specifies CASSLQGAVGNTIYF.

V usage is TRBV5-1 and J usage is TRBJ1-2; TRBD1 is a possible D gene (5 bases). Germline V gives CDR1 SGHRS, CDR2 YFSETQ. The ends were cut back, 2 bases at V and 8 bases at J, with 16 bases in the middle. This CDR3 contains 14 residues. The CDR3 bases are TGCGCCAGCAGCTTACAGGTTATAGATGGAGGCTACACCTTC. Translation: CASSLQVIDGGYTF.

The rearrangement joins TRBV19 to TRBJ1-5, with TRBD1 matching 7 bases. The CDR3 covers 12 residues. The germline V gene has CDR1 LNHDA and CDR2 SQIVND (reference sequence). With 5 bases clipped from V and 7 bases from J, the junction kept 2 bases outside the gene matches. The CDR3 loop is CASSSGQQPQHF. The CDR3 DNA follows: TGTGCCAGTAGTTCGGGACAGCAGCCCCAGCATTTT.

The chain carries TRBV7-9 and TRBJ2-3, with TRBD2 identical over 12 bases. The germline V gene has CDR1 SEHNR and CDR2 FQNEAQ (reference sequence). This CDR3 is 16 amino acids long. V dropped 5 bases and J dropped 1; count of bases not matched to a gene: 4. For the CDR3, the DNA is TGTGCCAGCAGCATAAGGACTAGCGGGGGCACAGATACGCAGTATTTT. It is translated as CASSIRTSGGTDTQYF. Together with reference TRBV7-9 and TRBJ2-3, the CDR3 gives the full variable domain: DTGVSQNPRHKITKRGQNVTFRCDPISEHNRLYWYRQTLGQGPEFLTYFQNEAQLEKSRLLSDRFSAERPKGSFSTLEIQRTEQGDSAMYLCASSIRTSGGTDTQYFGPGTRLTVL.

V gene TRBV5-6 combines with J gene TRBJ1-1, with D possibly being TRBD1 (6 bases). Per germline, CDR1 SGHDT and CDR2 YYEEEE. The CDR3 runs 15 residues. Trimming took 6 bases from V and 5 from J, leaving 20 bases between them. The CDR3 sequence is CASTFSGGRKTEAFF. The CDR3 nucleotides read TGTGCCAGCACGTTCAGCGGGGGCCGGAAGACTGAAGCTTTCTTT.

V gene TRBV5-1 combines with J gene TRBJ1-3, with D unclear. CDR3 length: 17 residues. Germline CDR1 is SGHRS and CDR2 is YFSETQ. The V end lost 0 bases, the J end lost 3 bases, and 16 bases lay between the germline ends. Here the CDR3 DNA reads TGCGCCAGCAGCTTGGTGGCTCCAGCGGGAGATGGAAACACCATATATTTT. Translating gives CASSLVAPAGDGNTIYF.

This chain connects TRBV7-9 to TRBJ2-2, with D unresolved. This CDR3 spans 13 amino acids. Per the germline V gene, CDR1 is SEHNR and CDR2 is FQNEAQ (reference sequence). V was clipped by 4 bases and J by 5 bases, with 8 bases between them. In nucleotides, the CDR3 is TGTGCCAGCAGCTCGAGCCCGACCGGGGAGCTGTTTTTT. Translating it yields CASSSSPTGELFF.

The chain has TRBV5-1 and TRBJ1-3; D unclear. Trimming shortened V by 7 bases and J by 0 bases, and 8 bases separated the two germline ends. From germline, CDR1 is SGHRS and CDR2 YFSETQ. The CDR3 is 13 amino acids. The CDR3 sequence: CASSPYSGNTIYF. The CDR3 DNA sequence: TGCGCCAGCTCCCCCTACTCTGGAAACACCATATATTTT.